Listed here is a single TCR beta chain. This sample was included in a study of read filtering for tumor transcriptome and immune sequencing. This library used roughly 370 ng RNA and molecular barcoded adaptors spanning alpha/delta and beta/gamma chains. One entry per CDR3 protein results from TCRdb running MiXCR on the reads. This sample has about 46,000 distinct CDR3 sequences, with roughly 20% found just once. The V end was cut by 4 bases, the J end by 4 bases, with 17 bases between. Germline V CDR1 and CDR2: SGHDT, YYEEEE. This CDR3 region has 16 residues. V usage is TRBV5-6 and J usage is TRBJ2-2, with D unresolved. Sequencing was done on a sample of a population of CD138-negative cells sorted from bone marrow. The receptor's source is a donor aged 40 or older with multiple myeloma. CDR3 sequence: CASSPLGGRSTGELFF. CDR3 in DNA: TGTGCCAGCAGCCCTCTGGGTGGGCGGAGCACCGGGGAGCTGTTTTTT. Looking up the rest from reference TRBV5-6 and TRBJ2-2 gives the full variable domain: DAGVTQSPTHLIKTRGQQVTLRCSPKSGHDTVSWYQQALGQGPQFIFQYYEEEERQRGNFPDRFSGHQFPNYSSELNVNALLLGDSALYLCASSPLGGRSTGELFFGEGSRLTVL.